The 32 T cell receptor beta chains given below trace back to one sample, sequenced in a study of CD8+ T cells in alopecia areata (dated by TCRdb to 2016 to 2018). The time point label for this specimen denotes: more than three weeks on oral tofacitinib. Per the publication, the treatment or condition label means: oral pan-JAK inhibitor, 5-10 mg twice daily. Library preparation employed the immunoSEQ multiplex PCR assay. To provide template for TCR sequencing, every sample had RNA extracted and reverse transcribed into cDNA. TCRdb carries this immuneACCESS record with in-frame sequences only. Its versions omit some clonotypes, under half of them owing to an unresolved V gene in the studies checked, with the rest unexplained. For this sample the table gives around 190,000 clones, of which about 64% were detected only once. More than 3.5% of the sample goes to the ten largest clones. The source material was CD4+ T cells sorted from blood, sampled at week 4, from a patient treated with tofacitinib. The origin of the receptors is a human donor with alopecia areata.

J is TRBJ2-2 and V is TRBV5-1; D is unclear. The CDR3 spans 15 residues. V lost 0 bases and J lost 4, with 10 bases in between. Germline V gene sequence: CDR1 SGHRS, CDR2 YFSETQ. CDR3 coding DNA: TGCGCCAGCAGCTTGGTGGACCCGGGCACCGGGGAGCTGTTTTTT. Its protein is CASSLVDPGTGELFF.

V usage is TRBV5-6 and J usage is TRBJ1-2; D ambiguous. CDR1 SGHDT and CDR2 YYEEEE come from the germline V gene. V was pared by 0 bases and J by 5 bases, with 2 bases between. This CDR3 has 11 amino acids. The CDR3 sequence is CASSLGYGYTF. The CDR3, as DNA: TGTGCCAGCAGCTTGGGGTATGGCTACACCTTC.

V and J are TRBV30 and TRBJ1-1; D is uncertain. Germline-derived CDR1 and CDR2 are GTSNPN and SVGIG (reference sequence). V gave up 3 bases and J gave up 1 base, with 12 bases separating them. CDR3 length: 14 amino acids. This CDR3 is CAWSSEGKNTEAFF. As DNA, the CDR3 is TGTGCCTGGAGCAGTGAGGGCAAGAACACTGAAGCTTTCTTT. Combining the CDR3 with reference TRBV30 and TRBJ1-1 gives the whole variable domain SQTIHQWPATLVQPVGSPLSLECTVEGTSNPNLYWYRQAAGRGLQLLFYSVGIGQISSEVPQNLSASRPQDRQFILSSKKLLLSDSGFYLCAWSSEGKNTEAFFGQGTRLTVV.

The chain has TRBV9 and TRBJ2-1; no reliable D call. The CDR3 consists of 16 residues. Germline-derived CDR1 and CDR2 are SGDLS and YYNGEE. Trimming pared 0 bases from V and 0 bases from J, leaving 10 bases between. This CDR3 is CASSVVRGSSYNEQFF. DNA of the CDR3: TGTGCCAGCAGCGTAGTACGAGGTAGCTCCTACAATGAGCAGTTCTTC.

The chain combines TRBV11-3 with TRBJ1-2, with TRBD1 matching 7 bases. The CDR3 runs to 13 residues. Trimming at V came to 5 bases and at J to 6 bases, leaving 6 bases not matched to a gene. Germline V lookup: CDR1 SGHNT, CDR2 YENEEA. CDR3 sequence: CASSPRQGHGYTF. The CDR3, as DNA: TGTGCCAGCAGCCCCCGACAGGGCCATGGCTACACCTTC.

This clone was observed a handful of times. V and J are TRBV30 and TRBJ2-5; D could derive from TRBD1 or TRBD2 (6 bases each). With 0 bases removed from V and 4 bases from J, the gap between germline ends came to 18 bases. Germline V gene data show CDR1 as GTSNPN and CDR2 as SVGIG (reference sequence). This CDR3 comprises 16 residues. The CDR3 nucleotides are TGTGCCTGGAGTGTTGGGGCTGCCGGGGGCCGAGAGACCCAGTACTTC. This sequence encodes CAWSVGAAGGRETQYF. The full variable domain, in which reference TRBV30 and TRBJ2-5 provide the parts outside the CDR3, is SQTIHQWPATLVQPVGSPLSLECTVEGTSNPNLYWYRQAAGRGLQLLFYSVGIGQISSEVPQNLSASRPQDRQFILSSKKLLLSDSGFYLCAWSVGAAGGRETQYFGPGTRLLVL.

The CDR3 nucleotides read TGTGCCCGAGGGGACAGCTACTCCTACGAGCAGTACTTC. It translates to CARGDSYSYEQYF. The chain couples TRBV30 to TRBJ2-7; 7 nucleotides align to TRBD1. V trimming: 8 bases; J trimming: 0 bases; junction bases outside the gene matches: 7. CDR3 length equals 13 residues. Germline V CDR1 and CDR2: GTSNPN, SVGIG (reference sequence).

The chain uses TRBV2 and TRBJ2-6, with D possibly being TRBD1 (6 bases). The V end lost 6 bases, the J end lost 2 bases, and 11 bases lay between the germline ends. The CDR3 has 15 residues. CDR1 is SNHLY and CDR2 is FYNNEI in the germline V gene. The CDR3 loop is CASSKNRAGANVLTF. The CDR3 DNA is TGTGCCAGCAGCAAGAACAGGGCTGGGGCCAACGTCCTGACTTTC.

The chain recombines TRBV6-5 with TRBJ1-1; D call uncertain. CDR3 size: 14 residues. CDR1 and CDR2 (germline): MNHEY, SVGAGI. V shed 2 bases and J shed 5 bases, with 12 bases lying between them. CDR3 DNA sequence: TGTGCCAGCAGTTACGTGAACATTGGGACTGAAGCTTTCTTT. Translated, it gives CASSYVNIGTEAFF.

V and J are TRBV7-2 and TRBJ1-1; maybe TRBD1 (5 bases). From germline, CDR1 is SGHTA and CDR2 FQGNSA. The CDR3 loop spans 13 amino acids. V was trimmed by 3 bases and J by 12 bases, leaving 17 bases between them. CDR3 in amino acids: CASSFKVRAGPFF. CDR3 nucleotide sequence: TGTGCCAGCAGCTTTAAAGTCAGGGCAGGCCCTTTCTTT.

The genes are TRBV5-4 and TRBJ1-2; D is unresolved. Germline V lookup: CDR1 SGHNT, CDR2 YYREEE (reference sequence). The CDR3 runs to 14 residues. Trimming cost V 0 bases and J 4 bases, with 10 bases left between them. This CDR3 reads CASSLGVTAYGYTF. The CDR3 nucleotides are TGTGCCAGCAGCTTGGGGGTTACGGCCTATGGCTACACCTTC.

This clone was counted between two and nine times. The V call is TRBV29-1, the J call TRBJ2-3, with D possibly matching TRBD1 (6 bases). Germline CDR1 reads SQVTM; CDR2 reads ANQGSEA. The V and J ends lost 4 bases and 3 bases respectively, with 14 bases between them. This CDR3 region has 14 residues. The DNA for the CDR3 is TGCAGCGTTGTAACAGGGTTCAGGACAGATACGCAGTATTTT. Translation: CSVVTGFRTDTQYF.

V is TRBV7-2 and J is TRBJ2-6; no firm D call. CDR1 and CDR2 (germline): SGHTA, FQGNSA. With 3 bases removed from V and 0 bases from J, the gap between germline ends came to 6 bases. The CDR3 extends over 15 amino acids. The DNA of the CDR3 is TGTGCCAGCAGCTTGCAGGTCTCTGGGGCCAACGTCCTGACTTTC. Residues: CASSLQVSGANVLTF.

This clone was detected only once. This chain joins TRBV5-6 and TRBJ1-6; D is unresolved. Trimming removed 2 bases at V and 7 bases at J, with 10 bases between. Germline V CDR1 and CDR2: SGHDT, YYEEEE. The CDR3 sequence is 14 residues long. The CDR3 reads CASSFPGSNSPLHF. CDR3 coding DNA: TGTGCCAGCAGCTTTCCGGGGTCCAATTCACCCCTCCACTTT.

The chain is built from TRBV5-1 and TRBJ2-5; no firm D call. The CDR3 sequence is 14 residues long. Germline assignment: CDR1 SGHRS and CDR2 YFSETQ. Deletions cut 0 bases from V and 2 bases from J, with 8 bases between. The DNA of the CDR3 is TGCGCCAGCAGCTTGGTAGAAGAACAAGAGACCCAGTACTTC. Translated: CASSLVEEQETQYF.

The chain has TRBV7-8 and TRBJ1-2, with D unresolved. V was cut by 0 bases and J by 4 bases, with 12 bases left in between. This CDR3 is 15 amino acids long. Per the germline V gene, CDR1 is SGHVS and CDR2 is FQNEAQ. The CDR3 nucleotides read TGTGCCAGCAGCTTAGCGAGGTTGCAGCCCTATGGCTACACCTTC. The encoded protein is CASSLARLQPYGYTF.

The chain joins TRBV4-2 to TRBJ2-3; maybe TRBD2 (6 bases). In germline, CDR1 is LGHNA, CDR2 YNFKEQ. Trimming took 6 bases from V and 4 from J, leaving 14 bases between them. CDR3 length: 14 residues. CDR3: CASRVGGAADTQYF. The CDR3 nucleotides are TGTGCCAGCAGAGTCGGGGGTGCGGCAGATACGCAGTATTTT.

The chain carries TRBV25-1 and TRBJ1-6, with D possibly being TRBD1 (6 bases). Looked up from germline, CDR1 is MGHDK and CDR2 is SYGVNS. CDR3 length: 14 amino acids. V was pared by 5 bases and J by 10 bases, with 15 bases between. CDR3 protein: CASSPGTLASPLHF. CDR3 nucleotide sequence: TGTGCCAGCAGTCCCGGGACATTAGCATCACCCCTCCACTTT.

The J gene is TRBJ2-6, the V gene TRBV7-2, with TRBD1 matching 8 bases. V was clipped by 7 bases and J by 4 bases; unmatched bases: 3. CDR3 length: 14 residues. The germline V gene encodes CDR1 SGHTA and CDR2 FQGNSA. The CDR3 nucleotides read TGTGCCAGCAACAGGGGGGCAGGGGCCAACGTCCTGACTTTC. It translates to CASNRGAGANVLTF.

This clone has only a few counts. The genes are TRBV4-1 and TRBJ2-3, with a possible D match to TRBD2 (5 bases). Germline V lookup: CDR1 MGHRA, CDR2 YSYEKL. Trimming stripped 2 bases from V and 3 bases from J, with 6 bases between. The CDR3 runs to 13 residues. The CDR3 nucleotides are TGCGCCAGCAGCCAACGGGGTACAGATACGCAGTATTTT. It encodes CASSQRGTDTQYF.

The V gene is TRBV5-4, the J gene TRBJ2-5, with 12 bases identical to TRBD2. The CDR3 totals 16 residues. Trimming at V came to 0 bases and at J to 1 base, leaving 1 base not matched to a gene. Looked up from germline, CDR1 is SGHNT and CDR2 is YYREEE (reference sequence). The CDR3 bases are TGTGCCAGCAGCTTGGGACTAGCGGGGGCCCAAGAGACCCAGTACTTC. This gives the protein CASSLGLAGAQETQYF.

J is TRBJ2-6 and V is TRBV4-3; TRBD1 aligns across 10 bases. The CDR3 is 19 residues long. Looked up from germline, CDR1 is LGHNA and CDR2 is YSLEER. V lost 5 bases to trimming and J lost 7 bases; unmatched junction nucleotides: 17. Here the CDR3 reads CASSNSPGQGILGANVLTF. Written as DNA, the CDR3 is TGCGCCAGCAGCAACTCTCCGGGACAGGGGATTCTTGGTGCCAACGTCCTGACTTTC.

With respect to this clone: At one of its ends the junction is not consistent with the germline gene, which may arise from a read error. This chain links TRBV28 with TRBJ2-5, with 7 bases matching TRBD1. The CDR3 covers 13 residues. Germline CDR1 MDHEN, CDR2 SYDVKM. The CDR3 coding sequence is TGTGCCAACAGTACGACAGGGCTAGAGACCCAGTACTTC. This codes for CANSTTGLETQYF.

A single count supports this clone. The chain has TRBV15 and TRBJ2-5; TRBD1 aligns across 10 bases. This CDR3 is 15 amino acids long. Germline V CDR1 and CDR2: LNHNV, YYDKDF (reference sequence). V shed 4 bases, J shed 4 bases, and the junction held 6 bases outside the gene matches. CDR3 residues: CATSKGQGNGETQYF. The DNA of the CDR3 is TGTGCCACCAGCAAGGGACAGGGGAACGGAGAGACCCAGTACTTC.

V gene TRBV25-1 combines with J gene TRBJ2-7, with 7 nucleotides matching TRBD2. Germline CDR1 reads MGHDK; CDR2 reads SYGVNS. V lost 1 base to trimming and J lost 12 bases; unmatched junction nucleotides: 3. CDR3 size: 11 residues. In DNA, the CDR3 is TGTGCCAGCAGTGAATGGGGCGGGGGGTACTTC. It encodes CASSEWGGGYF.

The chain links TRBV4-3 to TRBJ2-7; D uncertain. This CDR3 comprises 15 residues. V lost 0 bases and J lost 2, with 11 bases in between. Germline V gives CDR1 LGHNA, CDR2 YSLEER. CDR3 sequence: CASSQEWQAAYEQYF. CDR3 sequence (DNA): TGCGCCAGCAGCCAAGAATGGCAGGCGGCCTACGAGCAGTACTTC.

The chain carries TRBV7-9 and TRBJ2-3; D call uncertain. This CDR3 is built from 15 residues. Germline V gives CDR1 SEHNR, CDR2 FQNEAQ (reference sequence). V lost 5 bases to trimming and J lost 1 base, with 13 bases between them. CDR3 amino acids: CASSPSPLRTDTQYF. Written as DNA, the CDR3 is TGTGCCAGCAGCCCATCCCCCCTACGCACAGATACGCAGTATTTT.

Comment on this clone: Germline is not matched at one junction end, which may reflect a read error. The sample has other DNA sequences that encode this CDR3 too. The gene calls are TRBV7-7 and TRBJ2-3, with D perhaps TRBD2 (5 bases). Germline V gene data show CDR1 as SSHAT and CDR2 as FNYEAQ (reference sequence). This CDR3 region has 14 residues. CDR3 region: CASSLGGYTDTQYF. Written as DNA, the CDR3 is TGTGCTAGCAGCTTAGGCGGGTACACAGATACGCAGTATTTT.

J is TRBJ2-5 and V is TRBV5-1; D ambiguous. V dropped 3 bases and J dropped 2 bases, with 11 bases sitting between them. The CDR3 has 14 residues. The germline gives CDR1 SGHRS, CDR2 YFSETQ. The CDR3 here is CASSSPESQETQYF. In DNA, the CDR3 is TGCGCCAGCAGCTCCCCAGAGAGTCAAGAGACCCAGTACTTC.

This sequence joins TRBV2 and TRBJ1-1, with D hard to call. Trimming removed 4 bases from V and 1 base from J, with 13 bases in between. This CDR3 is 15 amino acids long. CDR1 and CDR2 (germline): SNHLY, FYNNEI. CDR3 DNA: TGTGCCAGCAGTGCGGAAGGCTTAGGGAACACTGAAGCTTTCTTT. Residues: CASSAEGLGNTEAFF.

The chain combines TRBV5-4 with TRBJ2-5; tentatively, D is TRBD1 or TRBD2 (6 bases each). The CDR3 runs 15 residues. Trimming shortened V by 1 base and J by 2 bases, and 12 bases separated the two germline ends. Germline V gene data show CDR1 as SGHNT and CDR2 as YYREEE (reference sequence). CDR3 in DNA: TGTGCCAGCAGCTTGCCGGGGGCGGGTCAAGAGACCCAGTACTTC. Translation: CASSLPGAGQETQYF. Combining the CDR3 with reference TRBV5-4 and TRBJ2-5 gives the whole variable domain ETGVTQSPTHLIKTRGQQVTLRCSSQSGHNTVSWYQQALGQGPQFIFQYYREEENGRGNFPPRFSGLQFPNYSSELNVNALELDDSALYLCASSLPGAGQETQYFGPGTRLLVL.

This clone has a handful of counts. V gene TRBV4-3 combines with J gene TRBJ2-1, with D unclear. Trimming stripped 3 bases from V and 0 bases from J, with 12 bases between. CDR1 LGHNA and CDR2 YSLEER come from the germline V gene. This CDR3 region has 16 residues. CDR3 bases: TGCGCCAGCAGCCAGGAGCCAGCGTCCTCCTACAATGAGCAGTTCTTC. Its protein is CASSQEPASSYNEQFF.